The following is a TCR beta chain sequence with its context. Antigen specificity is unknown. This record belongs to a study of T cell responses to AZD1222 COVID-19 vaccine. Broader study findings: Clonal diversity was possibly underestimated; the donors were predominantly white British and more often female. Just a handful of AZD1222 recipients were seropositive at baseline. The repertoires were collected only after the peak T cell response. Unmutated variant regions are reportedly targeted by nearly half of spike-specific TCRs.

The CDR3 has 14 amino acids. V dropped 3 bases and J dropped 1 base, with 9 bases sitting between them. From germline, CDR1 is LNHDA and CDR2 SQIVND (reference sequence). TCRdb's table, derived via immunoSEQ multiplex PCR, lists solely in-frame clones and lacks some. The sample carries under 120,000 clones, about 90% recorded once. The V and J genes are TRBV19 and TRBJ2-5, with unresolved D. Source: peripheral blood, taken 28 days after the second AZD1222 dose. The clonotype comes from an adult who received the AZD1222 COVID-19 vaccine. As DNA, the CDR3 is TGTGCCAGTAGTATCGCGGTCAGCCAAGAGACCCAGTACTTC. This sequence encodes CASSIAVSQETQYF. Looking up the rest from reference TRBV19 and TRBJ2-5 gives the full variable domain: DGGITQSPKYLFRKEGQNVTLSCEQNLNHDAMYWYRQDPGQGLRLIYYSQIVNDFQKGDIAEGYSVSREKKESFPLTVTSAQKNPTAFYLCASSIAVSQETQYFGPGTRLLVL.